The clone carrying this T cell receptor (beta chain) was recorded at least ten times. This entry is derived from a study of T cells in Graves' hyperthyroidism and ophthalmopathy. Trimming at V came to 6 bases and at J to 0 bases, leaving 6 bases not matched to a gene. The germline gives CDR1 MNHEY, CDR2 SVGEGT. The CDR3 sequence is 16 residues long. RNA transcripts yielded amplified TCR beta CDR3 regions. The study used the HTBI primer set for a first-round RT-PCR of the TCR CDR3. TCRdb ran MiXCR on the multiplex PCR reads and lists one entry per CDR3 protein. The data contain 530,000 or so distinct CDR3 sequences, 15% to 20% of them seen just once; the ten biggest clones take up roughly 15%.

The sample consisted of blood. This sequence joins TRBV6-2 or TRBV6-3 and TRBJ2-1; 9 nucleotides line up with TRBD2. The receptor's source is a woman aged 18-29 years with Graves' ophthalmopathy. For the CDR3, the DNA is TGTGCCAGCAGCTATTCGACTAGCGGCTCCTACAATGAGCAGTTCTTC. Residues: CASSYSTSGSYNEQFF.